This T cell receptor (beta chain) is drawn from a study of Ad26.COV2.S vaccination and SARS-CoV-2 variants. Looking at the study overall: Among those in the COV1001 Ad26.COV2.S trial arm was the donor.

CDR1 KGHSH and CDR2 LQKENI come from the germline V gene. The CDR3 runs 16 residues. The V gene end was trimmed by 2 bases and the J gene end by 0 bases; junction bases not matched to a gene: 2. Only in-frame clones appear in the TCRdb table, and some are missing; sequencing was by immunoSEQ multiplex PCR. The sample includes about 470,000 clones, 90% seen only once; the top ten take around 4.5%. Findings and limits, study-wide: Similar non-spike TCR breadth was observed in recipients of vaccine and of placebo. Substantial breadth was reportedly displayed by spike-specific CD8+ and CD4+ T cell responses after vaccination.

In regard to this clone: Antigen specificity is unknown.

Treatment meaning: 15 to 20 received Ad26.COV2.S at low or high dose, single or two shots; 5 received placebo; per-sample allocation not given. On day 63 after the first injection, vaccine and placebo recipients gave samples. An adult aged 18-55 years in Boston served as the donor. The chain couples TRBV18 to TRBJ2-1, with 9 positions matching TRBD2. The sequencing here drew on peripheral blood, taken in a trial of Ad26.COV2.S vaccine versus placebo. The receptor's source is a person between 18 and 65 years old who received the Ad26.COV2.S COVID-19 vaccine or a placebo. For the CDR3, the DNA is TGTGCCAGCTCACCAAGACTAGCGGACTCCTACAATGAGCAGTTCTTC. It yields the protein CASSPRLADSYNEQFF.